Below are 30 T cell receptor beta chains sequenced from a single sample in a study of regulatory dendritic cells for organ transplantation. Method: immunoSEQ multiplex PCR; TCRdb's copy keeps in-frame clones and lacks some. This sample has about 5,400 clones, with around 74% found just once. These TCRs' antigens remain unknown. Sorted T cells were CFSE-labeled and cultured 4 to 5 days with allogeneic regulatory or mature dendritic cells at 1:10. The sequencing input was memory CD8+ T cells from blood cultured with regulatory dendritic cells. Subset denoted: CD45RO+ memory T cells. All receptors derive from a human donor in good health.

This clone has just a few counts. The V call is TRBV27, the J call TRBJ2-3; D gene uncertain. The length of the CDR3 is 12 residues. Germline V gives CDR1 MNHEY, CDR2 SMNVEV (reference sequence). The germline V and J ends were trimmed by 4 bases and 3 bases, with 5 bases remaining between them. CDR3 residues: CASSSHTDTQYF. CDR3 DNA: TGTGCCAGCAGTTCCCATACAGATACGCAGTATTTT.

The table lists this clone with a count of one. The V and J genes are TRBV7-8 and TRBJ2-3; TRBD2 agrees at 7 bases. The CDR3 has 16 residues. In germline, CDR1 is SGHVS, CDR2 FQNEAQ. The J segment lost 2 bases and the V segment lost 8 bases, leaving 13 bases of the junction unmatched. CDR3 DNA sequence: TGTGCCAGCTGGGGTCGGGCTAGCGGCTACACAGATACGCAGTATTTT. It yields the protein CASWGRASGYTDTQYF.

The V and J genes are TRBV21-1 and TRBJ1-5. TRBV21-1 is a pseudogene segment. The CDR3 consists of 18 residues. Written as DNA, the CDR3 is TGTGCCAGCAGCAAGGGATTTCTCGCGGCGGGCGGGAATCAGCCCCAGCATTTT. Protein product: CASSKGFLAAGGNQPQHF.

The J gene is TRBJ1-5, the V gene TRBV18, with D tentatively TRBD1 (5 bases). Germline V lookup: CDR1 KGHSH, CDR2 LQKENI. The CDR3 spans 15 residues. The V and J ends lost 5 bases and 4 bases respectively, with 15 bases between them. This chain's CDR3 is CASSNGDWGNQPQHF. CDR3 bases: TGTGCCAGCTCAAACGGGGACTGGGGGAATCAGCCCCAGCATTTT.

V is TRBV7-6 and J is TRBJ2-7; the D call may be TRBD1 or TRBD2 (5 bases each). CDR1 and CDR2 from the germline V gene are SGHVS and FNYEAQ. The CDR3 totals 15 residues. V lost 5 bases and J lost 4, with 18 bases in between. CDR3 coding DNA: TGTGCCAGCAGCCCCTTAACGGGGCCGAATTACGAGCAGTACTTC. Protein sequence: CASSPLTGPNYEQYF.

This chain links TRBV27 with TRBJ2-1; no reliable D call. With 4 bases removed from V and 5 bases from J, the gap between germline ends came to 12 bases. Germline-derived CDR1 and CDR2 are MNHEY and SMNVEV (reference sequence). The CDR3 totals 14 residues. CDR3 in amino acids: CASSYVGGHNEQFF. The CDR3 DNA is TGTGCCAGCAGTTATGTGGGCGGTCACAATGAGCAGTTCTTC.

The chain recombines TRBV6-4 with TRBJ2-3; no clear D gene. Per the germline V gene, CDR1 is MRHNA and CDR2 is SNTAGT. The ends were cut back, 3 bases at V and 1 base at J, with 2 bases in the middle. This CDR3 has 12 residues. The CDR3 nucleotides read TGTGCCAGCAGTGAGGGCACAGATACGCAGTATTTT. Residues: CASSEGTDTQYF.

The genes are TRBV7-9 and TRBJ1-2; TRBD1 matches 9 bases. There are 15 residues in the CDR3. Germline V lookup: CDR1 SEHNR, CDR2 FQNEAQ (reference sequence). The V segment lost 5 bases and the J segment 3 bases; nucleotides outside the gene matches: 7. The CDR3, as DNA: TGTGCCAGCAGCCTTATGGGACAGGGAGACTATGGCTACACCTTC. It is translated as CASSLMGQGDYGYTF.

This clone was found once. This rearrangement joins TRBV7-9 to TRBJ1-6; perhaps TRBD1 as D (6 bases). Trimming took 1 base from V and 10 from J, leaving 17 bases between them. The CDR3 runs 16 residues. Germline CDR1 is SEHNR and CDR2 is FQNEAQ (reference sequence). CDR3 nucleotide sequence: TGTGCCAGCAGCTTAGTTTGGGGGGCGAGGAGCTCACCCCTCCACTTT. Protein sequence: CASSLVWGARSSPLHF.

The genes are TRBV19 and TRBJ1-5; D is undetermined. Between the trimmed V and J ends, which lost 1 base and 6 bases, there was a span of 7 bases. The CDR3 sequence is 13 residues long. Per the germline V gene, CDR1 is LNHDA and CDR2 is SQIVND (reference sequence). The CDR3 region is CASSIVSGQPQHF. CDR3 bases: TGTGCCAGTAGTATAGTCTCCGGTCAGCCCCAGCATTTT.

The chain couples TRBV4-1 to TRBJ1-5, with D unclear. The CDR3 totals 16 residues. Germline V gives CDR1 MGHRA, CDR2 YSYEKL. V lost 0 bases and J lost 2, with 11 bases in between. The CDR3 nucleotides read TGCGCCAGCAGCCAAGAGGGAGGTCTAGGCAATCAGCCCCAGCATTTT. It yields the protein CASSQEGGLGNQPQHF.

In DNA, the CDR3 is TGTGCCAGCAGCCCCGGACTAGCGAGAAATGAGCAGTTCTTC. Translated: CASSPGLARNEQFF. The chain combines TRBV13 with TRBJ2-1, with 9 bases matching TRBD2. The CDR3 extends over 14 amino acids. From germline, CDR1 is PRHDT and CDR2 FYEKMQ (reference sequence). Trimming at V came to 5 bases and at J to 7 bases, leaving 6 bases not matched to a gene.

This chain uses TRBV4-2 with TRBJ2-4; 7 bases are a match to TRBD1. CDR3 size: 15 residues. Germline trimming cut 1 base from V and 7 bases from J; bases unmatched to any gene: 7. Germline V gene lookup returns CDR1 LGHNA and CDR2 YNFKEQ. CDR3 loop: CASSQAGTDINIQYF. CDR3 bases: TGTGCCAGCAGCCAAGCTGGGACAGATATTAACATTCAGTACTTC.

This chain uses TRBV29-1 with TRBJ1-1, with 8 bases fitting TRBD1. With V trimmed by 8 bases and J by 6 bases, 11 bases remained unmatched. Germline V lookup: CDR1 SQVTM, CDR2 ANQGSEA. This CDR3 is 13 amino acids long. The CDR3 spells CSFVAGGIAEAFF. The CDR3 DNA reads as TGCAGCTTCGTCGCAGGGGGCATCGCTGAAGCTTTCTTT.

This rearrangement joins TRBV27 to TRBJ1-1, with D unclear. This CDR3 spans 14 amino acids. The germline V gene encodes CDR1 MNHEY and CDR2 SMNVEV (reference sequence). V shed 7 bases and J shed 1 base, with 13 bases lying between them. This chain's CDR3 is CASTHNPGNTEAFF. In DNA form, the CDR3 reads TGTGCCAGCACCCATAACCCAGGGAACACTGAAGCTTTCTTT.

The V gene is TRBV4-2, the J gene TRBJ2-7; 9 nucleotides align to TRBD1. This CDR3 contains 15 residues. J gave up 3 bases and V 1 base, and 4 bases lay outside the gene matches. The germline V gene has CDR1 LGHNA and CDR2 YNFKEQ. The DNA of the CDR3 is TGTGCCAGCAGCCAAGTGGGGACAGGGCTCTACGAGCAGTACTTC. It specifies CASSQVGTGLYEQYF.

V and J are TRBV7-9 and TRBJ2-5; 11 bases fit TRBD2. This CDR3 is built from 16 residues. Germline-derived CDR1 and CDR2 are SEHNR and FQNEAQ (reference sequence). The V segment lost 5 bases and the J segment 2 bases; nucleotides outside the gene matches: 7. The DNA for the CDR3 is TGTGCCAGCAGCCCACCGACTAGCGGGATGCAAGAGACCCAGTACTTC. Protein: CASSPPTSGMQETQYF.

This clone was counted a few times. The chain carries TRBV20-1 and TRBJ2-7, with D unclear. The CDR3 runs to 11 residues. Germline CDR1 DFQATT, CDR2 SNEGSKA (reference sequence). With 5 bases removed from V and 3 bases from J, the gap between germline ends came to 8 bases. The CDR3, as DNA: TGCAGTGCTGTATCAGTCTACGAGCAGTACTTC. Residues: CSAVSVYEQYF.

This clone rates as large. The chain is built from TRBV9 and TRBJ2-7; 8 nucleotides line up with TRBD2. This CDR3 is built from 14 residues. Germline V CDR1 and CDR2: SGDLS, YYNGEE. J gave up 2 bases and V 3 bases, and 4 bases lay outside the gene matches. The DNA of the CDR3 is TGTGCCAGCAGCGCCGGGGGGGCCGCCTACGAGCAGTACTTC. Residues: CASSAGGAAYEQYF.

V and J are TRBV19 and TRBJ2-2; the match to TRBD1 covers 10 bases. V trimming: 7 bases; J trimming: 7 bases; junction bases outside the gene matches: 9. This CDR3 has 15 amino acids. Germline V gives CDR1 LNHDA, CDR2 SQIVND (reference sequence). CDR3 loop: CASISGQGVFGELFF. The CDR3 DNA reads TGTGCCAGTATCAGTGGACAGGGGGTGTTCGGGGAGCTGTTTTTT.

J is TRBJ2-7 and V is TRBV11-2, with D unresolved. V lost 1 base to trimming and J lost 2 bases, with 9 bases between them. CDR1 is SGHAT, CDR2 FQNNGV, per germline. There are 14 residues in the CDR3. CDR3 in amino acids: CASSLARGPYEQYF. The DNA for the CDR3 is TGTGCCAGCAGCTTAGCTAGAGGCCCCTACGAGCAGTACTTC.

The chain combines TRBV6-6 with TRBJ2-5; no reliable D call. Germline V gene sequence: CDR1 MNHNY, CDR2 SVGAGI (reference sequence). This CDR3 is 11 amino acids long. Trimming pared 6 bases from V and 5 bases from J, leaving 7 bases between. The CDR3 region has the DNA TGTGCCAGCAGCCTGGGGGAGACCCAGTACTTC. This sequence encodes CASSLGETQYF.

This chain uses TRBV6-5 with TRBJ1-4, with D possibly being TRBD1 (6 bases). V was clipped by 6 bases and J by 5 bases, with 16 bases between them. CDR3 length: 15 residues. CDR1 MNHEY and CDR2 SVGAGI come from the germline V gene. CDR3 in DNA: TGTGCCAGCAGACAGCCAATGGACAGCAATGAAAAACTGTTTTTT. Translated, it gives CASRQPMDSNEKLFF.

The rearrangement joins TRBV10-2 to TRBJ1-2; a weak D match, TRBD1 (5 bases). Germline V gene data show CDR1 as WSHSY and CDR2 as SAAADI. V was trimmed by 6 bases and J by 4 bases, leaving 27 bases between them. This CDR3 comprises 18 residues. The CDR3 DNA is TGCGCCAGCAGAACCAACTCCGGGACCGGATTGGGCCCCTATGGCTACACCTTC. Encoded protein: CASRTNSGTGLGPYGYTF.

This chain links TRBV18 with TRBJ2-7; 7 bases fit TRBD1. Germline V gene data show CDR1 as KGHSH and CDR2 as LQKENI. The CDR3 totals 14 residues. With V trimmed by 2 bases and J by 5 bases, 6 bases remained unmatched. The CDR3 DNA sequence: TGTGCCAGCTCACCAGAGACAGGGACCCACGAGCAGTACTTC. Its protein product is CASSPETGTHEQYF.

The chain employs TRBV21-1 and TRBJ1-2; no check of the table's D call, TRBD1, against the DNA was made. TRBV21-1 is assigned pseudogene status. The CDR3 is 14 residues long. The CDR3 region is CASGRGRSNTGYTF. As DNA, the CDR3 is TGTGCCAGCGGCAGGGGCAGATCAAACACGGGCTACACCTTC.

The chain is built from TRBV6-1 and TRBJ2-7; D may be TRBD1 or TRBD2 (5 bases each). Trimming pared 4 bases from V and 3 bases from J, leaving 13 bases between. This CDR3 is built from 14 residues. Germline CDR1 and CDR2: MNHNS and SASEGT. The CDR3 sequence is CASSGRGASYEQYF. The CDR3 DNA sequence: TGTGCCAGCAGTGGCCGGGGCGCCAGCTACGAGCAGTACTTC.

The genes are TRBV19 and TRBJ2-5; D not resolved. Deletions cut 8 bases from V and 5 bases from J, with 15 bases between. The CDR3 is 13 amino acids. The V gene's germline CDR1 is LNHDA and CDR2 SQIVND (reference sequence). CDR3 loop: CASSARSSETQYF. In DNA, the CDR3 is TGTGCCAGTTCAGCGAGGTCGTCGGAGACCCAGTACTTC.

V usage is TRBV19 and J usage is TRBJ2-7; 9 bases are shared with TRBD2. There are 15 residues in the CDR3. Germline lookup yields CDR1 LNHDA and CDR2 SQIVND (reference sequence). V lost 7 bases and J lost 1; bases outside the gene matches: 8. Here the CDR3 reads CASKQAGGDSYEQYF. The CDR3 bases are TGTGCCAGTAAACAAGCGGGAGGCGATTCCTACGAGCAGTACTTC. Supplemented by reference TRBV19 and TRBJ2-7, the full variable domain reads DGGITQSPKYLFRKEGQNVTLSCEQNLNHDAMYWYRQDPGQGLRLIYYSQIVNDFQKGDIAEGYSVSREKKESFPLTVTSAQKNPTAFYLCASKQAGGDSYEQYFGPGTRLTVT.

The chain has TRBV4-2 and TRBJ2-1; the D gene is possibly TRBD2 (6 bases). Trimming pared 1 base from V and 4 bases from J, leaving 11 bases between. This CDR3 comprises 15 residues. Germline CDR1 reads LGHNA; CDR2 reads YNFKEQ. In DNA, the CDR3 is TGTGCCAGCAGCCAAGCGGGAGACACTTACAATGAGCAGTTCTTC. It translates to CASSQAGDTYNEQFF.